This is a list of T cell receptor beta chains from one sample in a study of T cell responses to AZD1222 COVID-19 vaccine. The method was immunoSEQ multiplex PCR; TCRdb's version includes in-frame clones alone and lacks a portion of them. The sample lists about 120,000 clones, 75% to 95% occurring once. This sample comprised peripheral blood, obtained 28 days after the second dose of the MenACWY control vaccine. These receptors came from an adult who received the MenACWY meningococcal vaccine as a control. The CDR3 runs from the conserved cysteine through the conserved F or W. The D gene is left open where the match is weak. Some rows mark clone size as missing; the rest say once, few, many or name a class of expanded clone.

TRBJ2-1 | TRBV6-5 | TRBD2 | - | TGTGCCAGCAGACTAGCGGGGGGGGGCGATGAGCAGTTCTTC | CASRLAGGGDEQFF
TRBJ2-7 | TRBV21-1 | - | - | TGTGCCAGCAGCGCCAGGGAGCAGTACTTC | CASSAREQYF
TRBJ2-2 | TRBV7-8 | TRBD1 | - | TGTGCCAGCAGCTGGGGACAGGGATGGTCCGGGGAGCTGTTTTTT | CASSWGQGWSGELFF
TRBJ2-1 | TRBV7-8 | TRBD2 | - | TGTGCCAGCAGCCCTACCGGGACTAGCGGGAGCAATGAGCAGTTCTTC | CASSPTGTSGSNEQFF
TRBJ2-3 | TRBV7-9 | - | - | TGTGCCAGCAGCCCCTTTGGCGGAGCAGATACGCAGTATTTT | CASSPFGGADTQYF
TRBJ2-5 | TRBV2 | - | - | TGTGCCAGCAGTGAACAAGGTTTTGTGGCCCAGACCCAGTACTTC | CASSEQGFVAQTQYF
TRBJ1-2 | TRBV5-1 | - | few | TGCGCCAGCAGCTTGAAGTCAGACCCCCCGGATGGCTACACCTTC | CASSLKSDPPDGYTF
TRBJ2-5 | TRBV30 | - | once | TGTGCCTGGAGTTTTGGGAGCCACGAGACCCAGTACTTC | CAWSFGSHETQYF
TRBJ2-5 | TRBV19 | - | - | TGTGCCAGTAGTATGACGGCACGGGGGAACCAAGAGACCCAGTACTTC | CASSMTARGNQETQYF
TRBJ2-2 | TRBV30 | TRBD1 | - | TGTGCCTGGGACGGGACAGTAAACACCGGGGAGCTGTTTTTT | CAWDGTVNTGELFF
TRBJ1-3 | TRBV5-4 | - | - | TGTGCCAGCAGCCCCGGAAACGACAGGACTGGAAACACCATATATTTT | CASSPGNDRTGNTIYF
TRBJ1-5 | TRBV12-2 | - | - | TGTGCAAGTCGCGGTAAACCTCAGGAGCCTAGCAATCAGCCCCAGCATTTT | CASRGKPQEPSNQPQHF
TRBJ2-7 | TRBV23-1 | - | - | TGCGCCAGCAGTCTAAATATCCAGGACACCTACGAGCAGTACTTC | CASSLNIQDTYEQYF
TRBJ2-1 | TRBV15 | TRBD1 | - | TGTGCCACCAGCACAGGACAGGAGAGTTACAATGAGCAGTTCTTC | CATSTGQESYNEQFF
TRBJ1-3 | TRBV15 | - | - | TGTGCCACCAGCAGAGCTAAATCTGGAAACACCATATATTTT | CATSRAKSGNTIYF
TRBJ2-3 | TRBV9 | - | - | TGTGCCAGCAGCTCGGGGACAAGCACAGATACGCAGTATTTT | CASSSGTSTDTQYF
TRBJ1-6 | TRBV14 | - | - | TGTGCCAGCAGCAGACAGGTTTCGGGTTCACCCCTCCACTTT | CASSRQVSGSPLHF
TRBJ1-5 | TRBV6-2/TRBV6-3 | - | - | TGTGCCAGCAGTTACCAGGAGCAATATAGCAATCAGCCCCAGCATTTT | CASSYQEQYSNQPQHF
TRBJ2-5 | TRBV7-2 | - | - | TGTGCCAGCAGCTTTCAATCCCAAGAGACCCAGTACTTC | CASSFQSQETQYF
TRBJ2-5 | TRBV3-1/TRBV3-2 | - | - | TGTGCCAGCAGCCGAGTAGGGGGGCAAGAGACCCAGTACTTC | CASSRVGGQETQYF
TRBJ1-3 | TRBV28 | - | - | TGTGCCAGCAGTTTCCGGGACAACAGCTCTGGAAACACCATATATTTT | CASSFRDNSSGNTIYF
TRBJ2-5 | TRBV6-1 | TRBD2 | - | TGTGCCAGCAGTGAGACTAGCGGGGGAATAGAGACCCAGTACTTC | CASSETSGGIETQYF
TRBJ1-5 | TRBV19 | - | - | TGTGCCAGTAGTATAGTCGGGAATCAGCCCCAGCATTTT | CASSIVGNQPQHF
TRBJ2-7 | TRBV28 | - | - | TGTGCCAGCAGTCCGCGACACGAGCAGTACTTC | CASSPRHEQYF
TRBJ2-1 | TRBV7-9 | TRBD2 | - | TGTGCCAGCAGCTCGAAAATAGCGGGCTTATCCAATGAGCAGTTCTTC | CASSSKIAGLSNEQFF